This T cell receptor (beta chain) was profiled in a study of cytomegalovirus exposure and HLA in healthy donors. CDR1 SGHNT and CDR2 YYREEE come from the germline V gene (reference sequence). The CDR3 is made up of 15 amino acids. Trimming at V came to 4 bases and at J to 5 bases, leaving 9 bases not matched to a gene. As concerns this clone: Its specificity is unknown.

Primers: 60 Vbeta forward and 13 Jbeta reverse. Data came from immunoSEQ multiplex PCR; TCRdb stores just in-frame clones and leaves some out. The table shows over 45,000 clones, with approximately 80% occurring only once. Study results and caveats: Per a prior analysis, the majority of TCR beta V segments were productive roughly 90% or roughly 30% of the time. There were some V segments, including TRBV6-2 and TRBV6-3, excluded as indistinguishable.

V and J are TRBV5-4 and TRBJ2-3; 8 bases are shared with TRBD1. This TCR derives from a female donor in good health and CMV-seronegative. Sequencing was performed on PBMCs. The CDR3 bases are TGTGCCAGCAGCCCATTACAGGGGGTTGAAGATACGCAGTATTTT. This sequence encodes CASSPLQGVEDTQYF.